This T cell receptor beta chain was found in a study of cytomegalovirus exposure and HLA in healthy donors. Study-level findings and limits: Presence/absence comparisons presumed near-even sequencing depth among donors. Fewer N-insertions (relative to the approximately 670-donor mean) were reportedly seen in an Asian-associated ancestry cluster in a later analysis. Serostatus for CMV was the only available immune exposure information.

The study ran its PCR with 60 Vbeta and 13 Jbeta primers. Only in-frame clones appear in the TCRdb table, and some are missing; sequencing was by immunoSEQ multiplex PCR. Here the sample table reports tens of thousands of clones. Points on this clone: Its antigen remains unidentified.

Germline CDR1 and CDR2: SGDLS and YYNGEE. This CDR3 has 19 residues. Trimming took 4 bases from V and 0 from J, leaving 24 bases between them. The sequenced sample consisted of PBMCs. The clonotype originates from a woman aged 35 to 49 in good health and CMV-seropositive. The chain employs TRBV9 and TRBJ2-3, with D possibly matching TRBD2 (5 bases). The CDR3 loop reads CASSPSPLGGPTSTDTQYF. CDR3 in DNA: TGTGCCAGCAGCCCTAGCCCCTTGGGTGGGCCCACTAGCACAGATACGCAGTATTTT.